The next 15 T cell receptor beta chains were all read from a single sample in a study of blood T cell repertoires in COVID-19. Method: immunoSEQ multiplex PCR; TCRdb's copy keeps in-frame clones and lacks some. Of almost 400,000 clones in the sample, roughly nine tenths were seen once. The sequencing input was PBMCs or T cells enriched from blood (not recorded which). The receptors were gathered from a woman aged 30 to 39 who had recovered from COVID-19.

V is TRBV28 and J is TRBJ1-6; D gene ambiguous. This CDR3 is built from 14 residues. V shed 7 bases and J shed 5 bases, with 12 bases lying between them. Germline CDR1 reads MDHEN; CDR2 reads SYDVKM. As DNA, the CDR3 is TGTGCCAGCACCACGCGGAGGGATAATTCACCCCTCCACTTT. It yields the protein CASTTRRDNSPLHF. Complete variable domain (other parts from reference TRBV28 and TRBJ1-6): DVKVTQSSRYLVKRTGEKVFLECVQDMDHENMFWYRQDPGLGLRLIYFSYDVKMKEKGDIPEGYSVSREKKERFSLILESASTNQTSMYLCASTTRRDNSPLHFGNGTRLTVT.

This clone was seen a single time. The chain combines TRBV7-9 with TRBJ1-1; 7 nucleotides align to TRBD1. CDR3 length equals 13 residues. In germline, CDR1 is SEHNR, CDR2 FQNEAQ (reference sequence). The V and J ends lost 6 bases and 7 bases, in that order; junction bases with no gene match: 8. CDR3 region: CASSRRGQGEAFF. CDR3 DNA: TGTGCCAGCAGTCGTAGGGGGCAAGGTGAAGCTTTCTTT.

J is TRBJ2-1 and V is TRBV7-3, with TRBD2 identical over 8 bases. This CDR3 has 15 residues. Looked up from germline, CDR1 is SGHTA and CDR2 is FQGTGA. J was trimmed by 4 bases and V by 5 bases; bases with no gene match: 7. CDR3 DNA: TGTGCCAGCAGCCTTAAAAGCGGGAGTTACAATGAGCAGTTCTTC. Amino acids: CASSLKSGSYNEQFF.

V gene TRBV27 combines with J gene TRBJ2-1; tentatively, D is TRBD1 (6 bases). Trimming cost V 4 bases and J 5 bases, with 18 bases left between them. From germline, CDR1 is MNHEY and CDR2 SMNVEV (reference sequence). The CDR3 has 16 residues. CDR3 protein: CASSSRAGVKDNEQFF. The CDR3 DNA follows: TGTGCCAGCAGTTCTCGCGCAGGGGTTAAGGACAATGAGCAGTTCTTC.

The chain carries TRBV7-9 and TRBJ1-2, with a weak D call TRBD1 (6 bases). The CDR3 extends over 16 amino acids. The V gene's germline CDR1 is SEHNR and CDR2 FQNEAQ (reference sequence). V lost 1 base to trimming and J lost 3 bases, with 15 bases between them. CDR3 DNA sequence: TGTGCCAGCAGCTTAGTAACAGGGTCTGGATACTATGGCTACACCTTC. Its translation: CASSLVTGSGYYGYTF.

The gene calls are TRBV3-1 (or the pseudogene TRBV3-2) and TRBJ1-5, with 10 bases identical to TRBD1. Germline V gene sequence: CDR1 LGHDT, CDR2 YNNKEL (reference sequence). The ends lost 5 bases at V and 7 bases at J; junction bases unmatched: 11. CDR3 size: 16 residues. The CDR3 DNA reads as TGTGCCAGCAGCTTCGGGACAGGGGTCGCAGGCCAGCCCCAGCATTTT. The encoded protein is CASSFGTGVAGQPQHF.

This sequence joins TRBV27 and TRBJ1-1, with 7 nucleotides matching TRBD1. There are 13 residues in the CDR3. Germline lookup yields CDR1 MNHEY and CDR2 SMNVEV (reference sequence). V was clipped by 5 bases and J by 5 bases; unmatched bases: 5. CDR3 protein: CASSVTGRTEAFF. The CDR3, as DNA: TGTGCCAGCAGTGTGACAGGGCGGACTGAAGCTTTCTTT.

CDR3 DNA: TGTGCCAGTAGTCGACAGGGTTCAAACTATGGCTACACCTTC. The encoded protein is CASSRQGSNYGYTF. This chain uses TRBV19 with TRBJ1-2; TRBD1 matches 7 bases. Germline V gives CDR1 LNHDA, CDR2 SQIVND (reference sequence). This CDR3 has 14 residues. The V gene end was trimmed by 5 bases and the J gene end by 2 bases; junction bases not matched to a gene: 5.

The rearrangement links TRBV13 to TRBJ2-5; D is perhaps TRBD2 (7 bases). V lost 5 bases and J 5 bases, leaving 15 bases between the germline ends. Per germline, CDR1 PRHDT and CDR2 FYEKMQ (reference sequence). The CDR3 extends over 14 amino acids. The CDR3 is CASSPGGTTETQYF. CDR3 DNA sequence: TGTGCCAGCAGCCCCGGGGGGACAACGGAGACCCAGTACTTC.

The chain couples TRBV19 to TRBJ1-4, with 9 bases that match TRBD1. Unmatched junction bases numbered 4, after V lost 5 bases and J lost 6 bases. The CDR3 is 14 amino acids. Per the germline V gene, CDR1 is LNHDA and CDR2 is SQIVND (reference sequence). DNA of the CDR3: TGTGCCAGTAGTCAAAGGGACAGGGATGAAAAACTGTTTTTT. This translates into CASSQRDRDEKLFF.

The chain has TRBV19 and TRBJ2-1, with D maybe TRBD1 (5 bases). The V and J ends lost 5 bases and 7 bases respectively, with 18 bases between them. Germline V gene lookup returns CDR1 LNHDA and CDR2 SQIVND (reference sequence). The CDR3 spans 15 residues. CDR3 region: CASSLPFGAGNEQFF. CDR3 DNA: TGTGCCAGTAGTCTCCCCTTCGGTGCAGGGAATGAGCAGTTCTTC.

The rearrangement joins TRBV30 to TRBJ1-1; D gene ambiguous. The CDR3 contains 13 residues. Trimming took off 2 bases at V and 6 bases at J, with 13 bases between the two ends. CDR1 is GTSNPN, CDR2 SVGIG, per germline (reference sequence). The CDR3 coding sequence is TGTGCCTGGAGTATTGTTTCCGGGTCTGAAGCTTTCTTT. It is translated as CAWSIVSGSEAFF.

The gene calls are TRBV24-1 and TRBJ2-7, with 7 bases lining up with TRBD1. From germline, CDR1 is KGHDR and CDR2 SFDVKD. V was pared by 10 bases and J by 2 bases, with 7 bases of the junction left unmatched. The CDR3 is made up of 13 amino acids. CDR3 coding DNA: TGTGCCACAGACGGGACAGTTCCCTACGAGCAGTACTTC. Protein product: CATDGTVPYEQYF.

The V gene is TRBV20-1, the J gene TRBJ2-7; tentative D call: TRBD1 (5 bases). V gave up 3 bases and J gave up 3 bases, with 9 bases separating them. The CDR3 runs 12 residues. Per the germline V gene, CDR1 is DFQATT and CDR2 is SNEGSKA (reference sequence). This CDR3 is CSASPGNYEQYF. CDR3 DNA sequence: TGCAGTGCTAGTCCAGGGAACTACGAGCAGTACTTC.

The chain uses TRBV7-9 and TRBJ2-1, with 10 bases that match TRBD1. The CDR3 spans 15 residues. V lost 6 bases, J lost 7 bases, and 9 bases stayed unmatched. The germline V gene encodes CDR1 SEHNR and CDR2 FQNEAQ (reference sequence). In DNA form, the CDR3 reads TGTGCCAGCAGTCTAGGACAGGGGGTTGTAAATGAGCAGTTCTTC. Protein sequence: CASSLGQGVVNEQFF.